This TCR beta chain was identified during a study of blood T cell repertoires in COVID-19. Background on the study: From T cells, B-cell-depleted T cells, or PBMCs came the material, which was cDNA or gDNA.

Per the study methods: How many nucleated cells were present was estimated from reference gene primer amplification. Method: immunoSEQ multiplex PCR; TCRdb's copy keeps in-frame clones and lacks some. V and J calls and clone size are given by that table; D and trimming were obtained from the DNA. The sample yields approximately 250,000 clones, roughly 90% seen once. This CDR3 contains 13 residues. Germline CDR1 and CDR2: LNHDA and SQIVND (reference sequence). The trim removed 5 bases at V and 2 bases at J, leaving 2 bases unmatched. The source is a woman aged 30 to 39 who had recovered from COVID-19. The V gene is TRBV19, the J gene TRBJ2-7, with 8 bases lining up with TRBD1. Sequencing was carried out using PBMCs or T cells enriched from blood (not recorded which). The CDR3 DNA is TGTGCCAGTAGTGTACAGGGGGCCTACGAGCAGTACTTC. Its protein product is CASSVQGAYEQYF.